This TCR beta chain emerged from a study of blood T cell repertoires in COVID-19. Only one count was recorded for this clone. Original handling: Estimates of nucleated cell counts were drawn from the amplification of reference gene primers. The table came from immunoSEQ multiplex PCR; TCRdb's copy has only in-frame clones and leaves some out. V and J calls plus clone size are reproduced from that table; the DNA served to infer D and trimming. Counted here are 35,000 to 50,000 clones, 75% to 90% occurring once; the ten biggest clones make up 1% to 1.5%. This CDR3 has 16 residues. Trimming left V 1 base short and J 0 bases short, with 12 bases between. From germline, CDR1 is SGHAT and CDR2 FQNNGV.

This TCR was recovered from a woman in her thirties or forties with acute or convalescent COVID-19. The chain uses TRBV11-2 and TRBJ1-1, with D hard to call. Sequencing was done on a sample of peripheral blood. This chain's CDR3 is CASSLVRGRLNTEAFF. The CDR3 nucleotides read TGTGCCAGCAGCTTAGTCCGAGGGAGGTTGAACACTGAAGCTTTCTTT.